The clone carrying this T cell receptor (beta chain) came up a few times. Original methodology: Amplification of reference gene primers provided the estimated nucleated cell counts. Profiled with immunoSEQ multiplex PCR; TCRdb holds only in-frame clones, not every one. That table gives V, J and clone size, and the DNA gave D and trimming. Altogether about 220,000 clones are present, 82% being singletons, with the ten largest covering about 3.9%. The sample originates from a study of blood T cell repertoires in COVID-19. Study-wide background: In each case, the material was cDNA or gDNA derived from T cells, B-cell-depleted T cells, or PBMCs.

This CDR3 has 13 amino acids. Per germline, CDR1 SGHAT and CDR2 FQNNGV. Deletions cut 6 bases from V and 5 bases from J, with 12 bases between. The chain couples TRBV11-2 to TRBJ2-3; D is unresolved. The sequenced material came from peripheral blood. The source of this sequence is a woman of 80 years or more with acute or convalescent COVID-19. For the CDR3, the DNA is TGTGCCAGCAGACTTGGGCTCGTAGATACGCAGTATTTT. It is translated as CASRLGLVDTQYF. The full variable domain, in which reference TRBV11-2 and TRBJ2-3 provide the parts outside the CDR3, is EAGVAQSPRYKIIEKRQSVAFWCNPISGHATLYWYQQILGQGPKLLIQFQNNGVVDDSQLPKDRFSAERLKGVDSTLKIQPAKLEDSAVYLCASRLGLVDTQYFGPGTRLTVL.